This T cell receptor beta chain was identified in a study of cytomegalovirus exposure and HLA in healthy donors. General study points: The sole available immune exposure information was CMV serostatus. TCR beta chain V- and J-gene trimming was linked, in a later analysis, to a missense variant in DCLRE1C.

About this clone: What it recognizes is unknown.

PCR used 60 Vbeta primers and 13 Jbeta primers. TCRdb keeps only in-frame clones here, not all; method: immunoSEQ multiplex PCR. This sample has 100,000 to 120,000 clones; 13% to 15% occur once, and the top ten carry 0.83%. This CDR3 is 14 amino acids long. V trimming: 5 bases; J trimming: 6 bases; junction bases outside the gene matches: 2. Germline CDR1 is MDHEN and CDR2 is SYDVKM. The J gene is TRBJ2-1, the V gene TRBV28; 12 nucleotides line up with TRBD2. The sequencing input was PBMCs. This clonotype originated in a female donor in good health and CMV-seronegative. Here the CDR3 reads CASSRLAGVNEQFF. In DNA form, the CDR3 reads TGTGCCAGCAGTCGACTAGCGGGGGTCAATGAGCAGTTCTTC. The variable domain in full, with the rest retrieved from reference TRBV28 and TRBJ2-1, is DVKVTQSSRYLVKRTGEKVFLECVQDMDHENMFWYRQDPGLGLRLIYFSYDVKMKEKGDIPEGYSVSREKKERFSLILESASTNQTSMYLCASSRLAGVNEQFFGPGTRLTVL.